This entry lists 20 T cell receptor beta chains sequenced from one sample in a study of T cell responses to AZD1222 COVID-19 vaccine. Clones were sequenced by immunoSEQ multiplex PCR, and TCRdb holds only the in-frame ones, with some missing. The sample has about 150,000 clones, roughly 90% seen once; the top ten hold roughly 2.9%. Sequencing used peripheral blood, obtained on day 0 of AZD1222 vaccination. These receptors were obtained from an adult in good health.

This chain joins TRBV7-9 and TRBJ1-2; D gene unclear. The CDR3 has 13 amino acids. Germline CDR1 SEHNR, CDR2 FQNEAQ (reference sequence). Trimming took off 3 bases at V and 6 bases at J, with 11 bases between the two ends. The CDR3 bases are TGTGCCAGCAGCTTCGCCCCTAGGAATGGCTACACCTTC. Its protein is CASSFAPRNGYTF. The complete variable domain, with remaining parts taken from reference TRBV7-9 and TRBJ1-2, reads DTGVSQNPRHKITKRGQNVTFRCDPISEHNRLYWYRQTLGQGPEFLTYFQNEAQLEKSRLLSDRFSAERPKGSFSTLEIQRTEQGDSAMYLCASSFAPRNGYTFGSGTRLTVV.

The chain recombines TRBV7-8 with TRBJ2-5, with no clear D. CDR3 length equals 12 residues. Trimming removed 5 bases at V and 2 bases at J, with 6 bases between. Germline assignment: CDR1 SGHVS and CDR2 FQNEAQ. In DNA, the CDR3 is TGTGCCAGCAGCAGAATGCAAGAGACCCAGTACTTC. Amino acids: CASSRMQETQYF. The full variable domain, completed using reference TRBV7-8 and TRBJ2-5, is GAGVSQSPRYKVAKRGQDVALRCDPISGHVSLFWYQQALGQGPEFLTYFQNEAQLDKSGLPSDRFFAERPEGSVSTLKIQRTQQEDSAVYLCASSRMQETQYFGPGTRLLVL.

The chain recombines TRBV28 with TRBJ1-6; possible D gene TRBD1, 5 bases. The V end lost 6 bases, the J end lost 9 bases, and 9 bases lay between the germline ends. Germline CDR1 is MDHEN and CDR2 is SYDVKM. The CDR3 is 12 amino acids. Here the CDR3 DNA reads TGTGCCAGCAGCCGGGACGGTTCACCCCTCCACTTT. This encodes CASSRDGSPLHF.

The chain is built from TRBV7-2 and TRBJ2-1; 11 nucleotides line up with TRBD1. The length of the CDR3 is 15 residues. The germline gives CDR1 SGHTA, CDR2 FQGNSA. With 1 base clipped from V and 6 bases from J, the junction kept 2 bases outside the gene matches. This CDR3 is CASSLVGTGGNEQFF. The CDR3 DNA reads as TGTGCCAGCAGCTTAGTTGGGACAGGGGGCAATGAGCAGTTCTTC.

The CDR3: CASSSGREQYF. CDR3 coding DNA: TGTGCCAGCAGTTCCGGACGGGAGCAGTACTTC. The rearrangement joins TRBV12-3 or TRBV12-4 to TRBJ2-7; D is undetermined. The CDR3 spans 11 residues. Between the trimmed V and J ends, which lost 4 bases and 7 bases, there was a span of 8 bases.

This clone has just one count. The rearrangement joins TRBV3-1 (or the pseudogene TRBV3-2) to TRBJ2-2, with TRBD2 matching 11 bases. The CDR3 is made up of 19 amino acids. Unmatched junction bases numbered 8, after V lost 0 bases and J lost 2 bases. The germline gives CDR1 LGHDT, CDR2 YNNKEL (reference sequence). CDR3 DNA: TGTGCCAGCAGCCAAGATCTAGGGCTAGCGGGGGGAAACACCGGGGAGCTGTTTTTT. Translating it yields CASSQDLGLAGGNTGELFF.

V gene TRBV4-1 combines with J gene TRBJ2-1, with D possibly being TRBD2 (7 bases). The CDR3 loop spans 18 amino acids. Trimming took off 0 bases at V and 3 bases at J, with 18 bases between the two ends. Germline V gene data show CDR1 as MGHRA and CDR2 as YSYEKL. DNA for the CDR3: TGCGCCAGCAGCCAAGATTGGGAGTCGGGGGGCTACTACAATGAGCAGTTCTTC. Translation gives CASSQDWESGGYYNEQFF.

The V call is TRBV5-4, the J call TRBJ1-2; 7 bases are a match to TRBD1. The CDR3 is made up of 15 amino acids. The germline V gene encodes CDR1 SGHNT and CDR2 YYREEE (reference sequence). V shed 3 bases, J shed 4 bases, and the junction held 9 bases outside the gene matches. This CDR3 reads CASSSQLDRAYGYTF. The CDR3 nucleotides read TGTGCCAGCAGCTCGCAACTCGACAGGGCCTATGGCTACACCTTC.

In this sample, this clone turned up once. The V call is TRBV18, the J call TRBJ2-7; TRBD2 aligns across 11 bases. After removal of 6 bases from V and 1 base from J, the junction contained 5 bases not matched to a gene. Germline lookup yields CDR1 KGHSH and CDR2 LQKENI. The CDR3 has 15 amino acids. The CDR3 region has the DNA TGTGCCAGCTCGCGGACTAGCGGGTTGTCCTACGAGCAGTACTTC. Residues: CASSRTSGLSYEQYF.

This chain connects TRBV5-8 to TRBJ2-1, with D perhaps matching TRBD1 or TRBD2 (5 bases each). This CDR3 is built from 18 residues. Trimming removed 4 bases from V and 8 bases from J, with 28 bases in between. From germline, CDR1 is SGHTS and CDR2 YDEGEE. The CDR3 DNA follows: TGTGCCAGCAGCCGGGCCCTAACTAGTACGGGACCCTCGGATGAGCAGTTCTTC. Protein: CASSRALTSTGPSDEQFF. The full variable domain, with the rest looked up from reference TRBV5-8 and TRBJ2-1, is EAGVTQSPTHLIKTRGQQATLRCSPISGHTSVYWYQQALGLGLQFLLWYDEGEERNRGNFPPRFSGRQFPNYSSELNVNALELEDSALYLCASSRALTSTGPSDEQFFGPGTRLTVL.

This clone was observed once. V usage is TRBV6-5 and J usage is TRBJ1-2; D is undetermined. The germline CDR1 and CDR2 sequences are MNHEY and SVGAGI. Trimming pared 0 bases from V and 0 bases from J, leaving 8 bases between. The CDR3 has 15 residues. The CDR3 DNA reads as TGTGCCAGCAGTTACTCGAGCCAGGCTAACTATGGCTACACCTTC. Translation: CASSYSSQANYGYTF.

The gene calls are TRBV3-1 (or the pseudogene TRBV3-2) and TRBJ1-1, with 9 nucleotides matching TRBD1. The CDR3 length is 15 residues. The V segment lost 1 base and the J segment 5 bases; nucleotides outside the gene matches: 5. The germline gives CDR1 LGHDT, CDR2 YNNKEL (reference sequence). This CDR3 reads CASSQGLTGGTEAFF. Here the CDR3 DNA reads TGTGCCAGCAGCCAAGGTCTGACAGGGGGAACTGAAGCTTTCTTT.

The J gene is TRBJ1-5, the V gene TRBV7-2; possibly TRBD1 for D (6 bases). This CDR3 has 15 amino acids. The V gene's germline CDR1 is SGHTA and CDR2 FQGNSA. Trimming stripped 3 bases from V and 4 bases from J, with 13 bases between. The CDR3 here is CASSFAGGLNQPQHF. The CDR3 coding sequence is TGTGCCAGCAGCTTTGCCGGGGGCCTTAATCAGCCCCAGCATTTT.

V is TRBV7-2 and J is TRBJ2-3; perhaps TRBD1 as D (5 bases). Between the trimmed V and J ends, which lost 6 bases and 2 bases, there was a span of 12 bases. This CDR3 region has 14 residues. Germline CDR1 SGHTA, CDR2 FQGNSA. In DNA, the CDR3 is TGTGCCAGCAGGTTGGACACCACCACAGATACGCAGTATTTT. Translation: CASRLDTTTDTQYF.

This chain links TRBV4-1 with TRBJ1-4; tentative D call: TRBD1 (6 bases). This CDR3 has 15 amino acids. The V and J ends lost 0 bases and 5 bases respectively, with 10 bases between them. Germline V gene data show CDR1 as MGHRA and CDR2 as YSYEKL. CDR3 in amino acids: CASSQDRTANEKLFF. Here the CDR3 DNA reads TGCGCCAGCAGCCAAGATCGGACAGCGAATGAAAAACTGTTTTTT.

The table lists this clone with a count of one. V usage is TRBV24-1 and J usage is TRBJ2-5; D remains unclear. V lost 5 bases to trimming and J lost 2 bases, with 8 bases between them. The CDR3 totals 13 residues. The germline gives CDR1 KGHDR, CDR2 SFDVKD. CDR3 loop: CATSGWQQETQYF. The DNA of the CDR3 is TGTGCCACCAGTGGGTGGCAGCAAGAGACCCAGTACTTC.

The chain carries TRBV19 and TRBJ2-2, with D unclear. Per the germline V gene, CDR1 is LNHDA and CDR2 is SQIVND (reference sequence). V shed 7 bases and J shed 7 bases, with 10 bases lying between them. The CDR3 totals 12 residues. DNA for the CDR3: TGTGCCAGTACCCGGAGTTACGGGGAGCTGTTTTTT. Translation gives CASTRSYGELFF.

CDR3 region: CASSYTGTQPQHF. The DNA of the CDR3 is TGTGCCAGCAGTTACACGGGGACTCAGCCCCAGCATTTT. The chain joins TRBV6-2 or TRBV6-3 to TRBJ1-5; weak D call: TRBD1 (5 bases). Germline lookup yields CDR1 MNHEY and CDR2 SVGEGT. The CDR3 contains 13 residues. V gave up 2 bases and J gave up 6 bases, with 8 bases separating them.

This sequence joins TRBV2 and TRBJ1-3, with 7 bases lining up with TRBD1. The CDR3 is 15 amino acids. Looked up from germline, CDR1 is SNHLY and CDR2 is FYNNEI. After removal of 4 bases from V and 1 base from J, the junction contained 4 bases not matched to a gene. CDR3 loop: CASSVTGWSGNTIYF. The CDR3 region has the DNA TGTGCCAGCAGTGTGACAGGGTGGTCTGGAAACACCATATATTTT.

This rearrangement joins TRBV7-8 to TRBJ2-7; TRBD1 matches 8 bases. V gave up 5 bases and J gave up 3 bases; unmatched junction bases: 6. The CDR3 is 14 residues long. Per germline, CDR1 SGHVS and CDR2 FQNEAQ. CDR3 loop: CASSPRGTGYEQYF. Written as DNA, the CDR3 is TGTGCCAGCAGCCCCCGAGGGACAGGCTACGAGCAGTACTTC. The full variable domain, with the rest looked up from reference TRBV7-8 and TRBJ2-7, is GAGVSQSPRYKVAKRGQDVALRCDPISGHVSLFWYQQALGQGPEFLTYFQNEAQLDKSGLPSDRFFAERPEGSVSTLKIQRTQQEDSAVYLCASSPRGTGYEQYFGPGTRLTVT.